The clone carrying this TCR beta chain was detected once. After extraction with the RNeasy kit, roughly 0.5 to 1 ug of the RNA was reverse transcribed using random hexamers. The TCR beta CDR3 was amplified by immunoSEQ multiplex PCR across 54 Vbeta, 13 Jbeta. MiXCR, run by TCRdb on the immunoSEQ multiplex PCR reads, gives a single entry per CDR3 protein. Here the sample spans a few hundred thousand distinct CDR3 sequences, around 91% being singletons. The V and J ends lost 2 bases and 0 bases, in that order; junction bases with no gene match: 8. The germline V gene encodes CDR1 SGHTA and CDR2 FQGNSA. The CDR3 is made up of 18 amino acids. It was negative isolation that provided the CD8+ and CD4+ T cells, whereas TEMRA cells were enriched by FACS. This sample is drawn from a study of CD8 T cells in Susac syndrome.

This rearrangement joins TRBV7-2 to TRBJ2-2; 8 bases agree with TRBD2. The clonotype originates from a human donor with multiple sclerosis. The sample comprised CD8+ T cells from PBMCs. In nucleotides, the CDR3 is TGTGCCAGCAGCTTATTAATAAGCGGGAGCACGAACACCGGGGAGCTGTTTTTT. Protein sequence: CASSLLISGSTNTGELFF. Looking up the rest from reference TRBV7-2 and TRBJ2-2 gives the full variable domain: GAGVSQSPSNKVTEKGKDVELRCDPISGHTALYWYRQSLGQGLEFLIYFQGNSAPDKSGLPSDRFSAERTGGSVSTLTIQRTQQEDSAVYLCASSLLISGSTNTGELFFGEGSRLTVL.